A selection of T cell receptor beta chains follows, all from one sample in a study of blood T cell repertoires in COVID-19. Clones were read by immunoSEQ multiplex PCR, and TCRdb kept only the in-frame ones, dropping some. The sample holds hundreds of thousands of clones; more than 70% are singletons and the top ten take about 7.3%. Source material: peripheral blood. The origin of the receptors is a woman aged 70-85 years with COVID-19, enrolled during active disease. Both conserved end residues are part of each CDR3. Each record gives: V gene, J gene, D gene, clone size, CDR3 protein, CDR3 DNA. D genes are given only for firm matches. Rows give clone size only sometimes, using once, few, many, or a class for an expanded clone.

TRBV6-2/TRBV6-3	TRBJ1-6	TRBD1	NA	CASSYGQGASSPLHF	TGTGCCAGCAGTTACGGTCAGGGGGCTTCCTCACCCCTCCACTTT
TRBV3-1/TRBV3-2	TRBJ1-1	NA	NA	CASTPTGQLEAFF	TGTGCCAGCACCCCGACAGGCCAGCTTGAAGCTTTCTTT
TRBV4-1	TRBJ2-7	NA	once	CASSQGSGGRSYEQYF	TGCGCCAGCAGCCAAGGATCGGGGGGCCGCTCCTACGAGCAGTACTTC
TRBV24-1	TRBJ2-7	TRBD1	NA	CATSDYDVAGGYEQYF	TGTGCCACCAGTGATTATGATGTGGCAGGGGGCTACGAGCAGTACTTC
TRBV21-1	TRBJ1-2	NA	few	CASSTFGGYTF	TGTGCCAGCAGCACCTTCGGGGGCTACACCTTC
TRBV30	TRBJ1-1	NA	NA	CAWSVSGPTEAFF	TGTGCCTGGAGTGTATCAGGGCCCACTGAAGCTTTCTTT
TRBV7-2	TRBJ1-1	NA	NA	CASSFTENTEAFF	TGTGCCAGCAGCTTCACAGAGAACACTGAAGCTTTCTTT
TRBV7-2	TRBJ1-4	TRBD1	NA	CASSTPGTGVEKLFF	TGTGCCAGCAGCACCCCCGGGACAGGGGTTGAAAAACTGTTTTTT
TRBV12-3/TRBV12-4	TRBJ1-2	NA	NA	CASSPGQNYGYTF	TGTGCCAGCAGTCCCGGACAGAACTATGGCTACACCTTC
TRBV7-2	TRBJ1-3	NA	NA	CASSPRGSNSGNTIYF	TGTGCCAGCAGCCCCCGGGGGAGCAACTCTGGAAACACCATATATTTT
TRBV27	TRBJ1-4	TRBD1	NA	CASSLSGTGKLFF	TGTGCCAGCAGTTTATCGGGGACAGGGAAACTGTTTTTT
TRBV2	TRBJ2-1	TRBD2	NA	CASSELGLARNEQFF	TGTGCCAGCAGTGAATTAGGACTAGCTAGAAATGAGCAGTTCTTC
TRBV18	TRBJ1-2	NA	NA	CASSPTRGAGNGYTF	TGTGCCAGCTCACCCACCCGGGGTGCCGGGAATGGCTACACCTTC
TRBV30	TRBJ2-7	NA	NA	CAWSEGTYYEQYF	TGTGCCTGGAGTGAAGGGACATACTACGAGCAGTACTTC
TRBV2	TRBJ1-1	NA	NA	CASSDGGPDTEAFF	TGTGCCAGCAGTGACGGGGGGCCGGACACTGAAGCTTTCTTT
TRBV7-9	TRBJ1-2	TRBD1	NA	CASSSPGTGSAGYTF	TGTGCCAGCAGCTCCCCCGGGACAGGGTCCGCTGGCTACACCTTC
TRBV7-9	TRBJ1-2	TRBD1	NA	CASSSYDRVAGYTF	TGTGCCAGCAGTTCTTACGACAGGGTGGCTGGCTACACCTTC
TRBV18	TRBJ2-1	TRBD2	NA	CASSTDMAGGYEQFF	TGTGCCAGCTCAACAGACATGGCGGGGGGGTATGAGCAGTTCTTC
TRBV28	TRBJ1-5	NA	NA	CASSPRVPRGSQPQHF	TGTGCCAGCAGTCCTAGGGTCCCCCGGGGTTCTCAGCCCCAGCATTTT
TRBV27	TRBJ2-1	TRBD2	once	CASSVGTSGGPINEQFF	TGTGCCAGCAGTGTCGGGACTAGCGGGGGCCCAATCAATGAGCAGTTCTTC
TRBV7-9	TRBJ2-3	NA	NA	CASSLVTSFTQYF	TGTGCCAGCAGCTTGGTGACTAGTTTTACGCAGTATTTT
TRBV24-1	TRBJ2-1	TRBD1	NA	CATSSLGQGVNNEQFF	TGTGCCACCAGTAGTCTAGGGCAGGGGGTGAACAATGAGCAGTTCTTC
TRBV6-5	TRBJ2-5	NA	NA	CASRLGHSQYF	TGTGCCAGCAGACTCGGACATTCCCAGTACTTC
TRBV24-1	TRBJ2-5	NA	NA	CATSDGRNQETQYF	TGTGCCACCAGTGATGGGAGAAACCAAGAGACCCAGTACTTC
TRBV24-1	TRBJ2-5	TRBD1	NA	CATSDGGQGQETQYF	TGTGCCACCAGTGACGGGGGACAGGGCCAAGAGACCCAGTACTTC
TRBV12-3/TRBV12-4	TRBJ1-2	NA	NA	CASLIGGSYGYTF	TGTGCCAGCTTAATTGGGGGGAGCTATGGCTACACCTTC
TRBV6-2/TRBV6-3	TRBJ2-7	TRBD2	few	CASSRGLAGFSYEQYF	TGTGCCAGCAGCCGGGGACTAGCGGGTTTCTCCTACGAGCAGTACTTC
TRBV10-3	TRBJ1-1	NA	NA	CAISIGTKAFF	TGTGCCATCAGCATAGGGACAAAAGCTTTCTTT
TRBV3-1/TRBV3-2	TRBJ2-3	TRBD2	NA	CASSQGGLAGGTQYF	TGTGCCAGCAGCCAAGGAGGACTAGCGGGGGGGACGCAGTATTTT
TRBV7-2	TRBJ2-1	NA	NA	CASSLVLLAVLAYNEQFF	TGTGCCAGCAGCTTAGTTCTTCTGGCGGTCCTCGCCTACAATGAGCAGTTCTTC
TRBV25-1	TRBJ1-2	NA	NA	CASSESHRANYGYTF	TGTGCCAGCAGTGAATCGCACAGGGCTAACTATGGCTACACCTTC
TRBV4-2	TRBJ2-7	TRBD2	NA	CASSQDWARGVNSYEQYF	TGTGCCAGCAGCCAAGATTGGGCCCGGGGGGTAAACTCCTACGAGCAGTACTTC
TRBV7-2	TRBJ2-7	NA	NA	CASSPSLSGTYEQYF	TGTGCCAGCAGCCCGTCTTTATCGGGGACCTACGAGCAGTACTTC
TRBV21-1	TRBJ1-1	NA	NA	CASSKKRRGQERMNTEAFF	TGTGCCAGCAGCAAAAAAAGAAGGGGACAGGAAAGAATGAACACTGAAGCTTTCTTT
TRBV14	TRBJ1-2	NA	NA	CASSQDRVAGYTF	TGTGCCAGCAGCCAAGACAGGGTGGCTGGCTACACCTTC
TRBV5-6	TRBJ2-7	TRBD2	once	CASSLARRGVYYEQYF	TGTGCCAGCAGCTTGGCCCGGCGGGGGGTTTATTACGAGCAGTACTTC
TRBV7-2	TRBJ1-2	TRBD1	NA	CASSIGTGRDYGYTF	TGTGCCAGCAGCATAGGGACAGGAAGGGACTATGGCTACACCTTC
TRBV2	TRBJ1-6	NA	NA	CASTQEGPYNSPLHF	TGTGCCAGCACCCAGGAGGGCCCGTATAATTCACCCCTCCACTTT
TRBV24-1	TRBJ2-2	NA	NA	CATSSQVNTGELFF	TGTGCCACCAGTAGTCAGGTTAACACCGGGGAGCTGTTTTTT
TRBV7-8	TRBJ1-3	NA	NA	CASSSERLGNTIYF	TGTGCCAGCAGCTCAGAGAGACTTGGAAACACCATATATTTT
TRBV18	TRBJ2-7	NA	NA	CASSPQQESSYEQYF	TGTGCCAGCTCACCACAGCAAGAAAGCTCCTACGAGCAGTACTTC
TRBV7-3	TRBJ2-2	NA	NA	CASSPGTPGELFF	TGTGCCAGCAGCCCAGGAACCCCCGGGGAGCTGTTTTTT
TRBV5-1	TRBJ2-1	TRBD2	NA	CASSLGTSNEQFF	TGCGCCAGCAGCTTGGGGACTAGCAATGAGCAGTTCTTC
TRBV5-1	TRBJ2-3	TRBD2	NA	CASSFRGGGTDTQYF	TGCGCCAGCAGCTTCCGGGGAGGGGGCACAGATACGCAGTATTTT
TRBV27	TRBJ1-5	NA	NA	CASSSTESNQPQHF	TGTGCCAGCAGTTCAACAGAGAGCAATCAGCCCCAGCATTTT
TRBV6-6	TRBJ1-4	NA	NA	CASSYWEVNEKLFF	TGTGCCAGCAGTTATTGGGAGGTGAATGAAAAACTGTTTTTT
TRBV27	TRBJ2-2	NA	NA	CASRGPGFTGELFF	TGTGCCAGCAGAGGTCCGGGGTTCACCGGGGAGCTGTTTTTT
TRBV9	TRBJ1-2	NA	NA	CASSSGPQSGGYTF	TGTGCCAGCAGCTCCGGGCCCCAATCGGGGGGCTACACCTTC